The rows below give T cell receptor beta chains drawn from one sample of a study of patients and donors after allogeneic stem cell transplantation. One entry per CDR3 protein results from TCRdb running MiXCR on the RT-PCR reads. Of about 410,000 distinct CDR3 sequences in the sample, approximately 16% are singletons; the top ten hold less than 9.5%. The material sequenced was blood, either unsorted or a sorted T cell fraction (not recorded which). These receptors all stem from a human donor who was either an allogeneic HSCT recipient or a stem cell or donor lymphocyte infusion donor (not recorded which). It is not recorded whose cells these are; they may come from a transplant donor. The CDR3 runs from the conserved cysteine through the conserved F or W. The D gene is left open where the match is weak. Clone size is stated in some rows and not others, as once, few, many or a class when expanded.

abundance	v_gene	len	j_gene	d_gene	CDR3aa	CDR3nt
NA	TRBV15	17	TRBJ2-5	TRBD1	CATSRDAPGTAQETQYF	TGTGCCACCAGCAGAGATGCCCCCGGGACAGCCCAAGAGACCCAGTACTTC
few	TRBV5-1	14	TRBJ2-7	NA	CASSFSTGAYEQYF	TGCGCCAGCAGCTTCTCTACAGGAGCCTACGAGCAGTACTTC
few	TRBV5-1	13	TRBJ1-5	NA	CASSWGTDQPQHF	TGCGCCAGCAGCTGGGGGACGGATCAGCCCCAGCATTTT
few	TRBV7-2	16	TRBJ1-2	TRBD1	CASSLSGTVVVWGYTF	TGTGCCAGCAGCTTATCCGGGACAGTAGTCGTTTGGGGCTACACCTTC
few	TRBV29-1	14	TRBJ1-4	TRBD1	CSVEDRTGTEKLFF	TGCAGCGTTGAAGATCGGACAGGGACTGAAAAACTGTTTTTT
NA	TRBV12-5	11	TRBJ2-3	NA	CASGIKDTQYF	TGTGCTAGTGGGATAAAGGATACGCAGTATTTT
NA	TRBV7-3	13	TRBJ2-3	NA	CASSPLLGDTQYF	TGTGCCAGCAGTCCCCTCTTAGGAGATACGCAGTATTTT
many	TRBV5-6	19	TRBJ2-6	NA	CASSLEWWGPPSGANVLTF	TGTGCCAGCAGCTTGGAGTGGTGGGGCCCTCCTTCTGGGGCCAACGTCCTGACTTTC
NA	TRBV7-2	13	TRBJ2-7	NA	CASSLRPHYEQYF	TGTGCCAGCAGCTTACGGCCGCATTACGAGCAGTACTTC
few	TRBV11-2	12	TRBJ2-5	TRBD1	CATLQGVETQYF	TGTGCCACCCTTCAGGGGGTCGAGACCCAGTACTTC
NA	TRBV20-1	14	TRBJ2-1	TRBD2	CSARRREAYNEQFF	TGCAGTGCTAGGCGGCGGGAGGCATACAATGAGCAGTTCTTC
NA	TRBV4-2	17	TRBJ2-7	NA	CASSHPLTGLLSYEQYF	TGTGCCAGCAGCCACCCCTTGACCGGGCTGCTCTCCTACGAGCAGTACTTC
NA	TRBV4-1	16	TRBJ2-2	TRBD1	CASSLRDRGNPGELFF	TGCGCCAGCAGCCTCCGGGACAGGGGTAACCCCGGGGAGCTGTTTTTT